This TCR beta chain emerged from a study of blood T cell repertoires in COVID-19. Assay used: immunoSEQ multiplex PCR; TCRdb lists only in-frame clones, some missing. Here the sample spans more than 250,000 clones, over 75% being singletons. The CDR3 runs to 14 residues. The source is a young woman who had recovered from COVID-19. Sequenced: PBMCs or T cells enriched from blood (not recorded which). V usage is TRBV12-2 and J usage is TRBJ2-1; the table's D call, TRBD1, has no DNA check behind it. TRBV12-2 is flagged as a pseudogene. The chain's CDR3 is CASRLGGLYNEQFF. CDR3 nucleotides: TGTGCAAGTCGCTTAGGGGGCCTCTACAATGAGCAGTTCTTC.